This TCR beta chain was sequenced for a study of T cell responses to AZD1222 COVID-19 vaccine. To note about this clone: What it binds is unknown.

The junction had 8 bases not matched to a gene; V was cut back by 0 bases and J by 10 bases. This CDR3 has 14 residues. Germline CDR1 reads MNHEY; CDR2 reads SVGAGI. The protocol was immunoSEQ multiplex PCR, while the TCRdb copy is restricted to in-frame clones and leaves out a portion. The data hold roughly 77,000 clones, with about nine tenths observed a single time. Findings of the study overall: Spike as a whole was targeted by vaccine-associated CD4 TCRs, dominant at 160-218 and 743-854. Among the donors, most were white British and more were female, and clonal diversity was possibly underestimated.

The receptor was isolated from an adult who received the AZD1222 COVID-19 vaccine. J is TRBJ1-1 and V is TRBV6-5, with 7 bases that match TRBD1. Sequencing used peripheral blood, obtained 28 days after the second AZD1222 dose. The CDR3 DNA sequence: TGTGCCAGCAGTTACTCGACCGGGTCAGGGGGAGCTTTCTTT. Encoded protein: CASSYSTGSGGAFF.